The 23 T cell receptor beta chains reported below all come from one sample, sequenced in a study of T-cell memory formation after mild COVID-19. TCRdb recomputed calls from the 5' RACE reads with MiXCR, one row per CDR3 protein. This sample has 580,000 or so distinct CDR3 sequences, with roughly 17% found just once. Sequences were obtained from PBMCs or a T cell subset sorted from them (not recorded which). The origin of the receptors is an adult woman who had mild COVID-19 (a few samples of this study predate the infection). Cell type and time point are not known.

This clonotype was recorded at least ten times. The chain couples TRBV29-1 to TRBJ2-6, with D perhaps TRBD2 (5 bases). Germline loops: CDR1 SQVTM, CDR2 ANQGSEA. The length of the CDR3 is 15 residues. The CDR3 here is CSILDWKTGANVLTF. CDR3 nucleotide sequence: TGCAGTATCCTGGACTGGAAAACTGGGGCCAACGTCCTGACTTTC.

The V call is TRBV12-3 or TRBV12-4, the J call TRBJ2-3, with 8 positions matching TRBD1. The CDR3 is made up of 14 amino acids. The V and J ends lost 6 bases and 2 bases, in that order; junction bases with no gene match: 4. The CDR3 region is CASRVTGDTDTQYF. The CDR3 nucleotides are TGTGCCAGCAGAGTGACAGGGGACACAGATACGCAGTATTTT.

The chain is built from TRBV5-1 and TRBJ1-2, with a tentative D call TRBD1 (6 bases). The CDR3 extends over 14 amino acids. Germline V lookup: CDR1 SGHRS, CDR2 YFSETQ. Deletions cut 0 bases from V and 8 bases from J, with 14 bases between. CDR3 region: CASSLAGQTNGYTF. In DNA form, the CDR3 reads TGCGCCAGCAGCTTGGCAGGACAGACCAACGGCTACACCTTC.

The chain combines TRBV18 with TRBJ1-5, with D unresolved. The length of the CDR3 is 14 residues. Trimming stripped 5 bases from V and 4 bases from J, with 12 bases between. Germline loops: CDR1 KGHSH, CDR2 LQKENI. As DNA, the CDR3 is TGTGCCAGCTCAATCAATGAGTGGAATCAGCCCCAGCATTTT. Translating gives CASSINEWNQPQHF.

The V gene is TRBV5-6, the J gene TRBJ2-1, with unresolved D. V lost 3 bases and J lost 9, with 10 bases in between. Germline assignment: CDR1 SGHDT and CDR2 YYEEEE. The CDR3 covers 12 residues. The CDR3 reads CASSSGLPEQFF. The CDR3 DNA is TGTGCCAGCAGCTCTGGCCTGCCTGAGCAGTTCTTC.

This rearrangement joins TRBV5-1 to TRBJ1-2, with 7 bases lining up with TRBD1. J gave up 8 bases and V 0 bases, and 10 bases lay outside the gene matches. Germline CDR1 SGHRS, CDR2 YFSETQ. This CDR3 has 15 amino acids. CDR3 loop: CASSLAAGQPSGYTF. CDR3 bases: TGCGCCAGCAGCTTGGCCGCGGGACAGCCTAGCGGCTACACCTTC.

This clonotype has a handful of counts. The chain recombines TRBV19 with TRBJ2-2; D may be TRBD1 or TRBD2 (5 bases each). The CDR3 sequence is 15 residues long. Trimming shortened V by 4 bases and J by 1 base, and 10 bases separated the two germline ends. Germline V gene sequence: CDR1 LNHDA, CDR2 SQIVND (reference sequence). This chain's CDR3 is CASSTGRENTGELFF. The CDR3 coding sequence is TGTGCCAGTAGTACGGGACGGGAGAACACCGGGGAGCTGTTTTTT.

J is TRBJ2-7 and V is TRBV10-3, with 8 bases identical to TRBD1. CDR3 length: 14 amino acids. CDR1 is ENHRY, CDR2 SYGVKD, per germline. CDR3 region: CAYSGTGGMSEQYF. The CDR3 DNA sequence: TGTGCTTACTCCGGGACAGGCGGTATGTCGGAGCAGTACTTC.

V gene TRBV2 combines with J gene TRBJ2-7; TRBD2 matches 13 bases. CDR1 is SNHLY and CDR2 is FYNNEI in the germline V gene. The CDR3 length is 17 residues. Losses at the gene ends were 3 bases for V and 2 bases for J; bases not matched to a gene: 7. The CDR3 nucleotides are TGTGCCAGCAGTGATGGGGGACTAGCGGGAAAGCCCTACGAGCAGTACTTC. Protein: CASSDGGLAGKPYEQYF.

This sequence joins TRBV11-1 and TRBJ2-3; the D is unclear. Germline V gene data show CDR1 as SGHAT and CDR2 as FQDESV (reference sequence). The CDR3 consists of 13 residues. Trimming shortened V by 0 bases and J by 4 bases, and 5 bases separated the two germline ends. For the CDR3, the DNA is TGTGCCAGCAGCTTAGCGCTCCCAGATACGCAGTATTTT. This gives the protein CASSLALPDTQYF.

This CDR3 is CASSLGGTAKPGELFF. The CDR3 region has the DNA TGTGCCAGCAGCTTGGGGGGGACGGCTAAGCCCGGGGAGCTGTTTTTT. The J gene is TRBJ2-2, the V gene TRBV7-6; 7 bases map to TRBD2. Germline lookup yields CDR1 SGHVS and CDR2 FNYEAQ. The CDR3 is 16 amino acids. V shed 3 bases and J 6 bases; nucleotides not matched to a gene: 10.

This clonotype has only a few counts. CDR3 nucleotides: TGCAGTGCTAACCGGGACCTCAGCTCCTACGAGCAGTACTTC. This translates into CSANRDLSSYEQYF. The chain couples TRBV20-1 to TRBJ2-7, with D perhaps given as TRBD1 or TRBD2 (5 bases each). Germline CDR1 DFQATT, CDR2 SNEGSKA (reference sequence). This CDR3 spans 14 amino acids. Trimming took 4 bases from V and 0 from J, leaving 13 bases between them.

Here the CDR3 reads CASRPGTSGSRGAGELFF. The CDR3 DNA reads TGTGCCAGCCGCCCGGGGACTAGCGGGAGCCGAGGGGCCGGGGAGCTGTTTTTT. The chain has TRBV9 and TRBJ2-2; the match to TRBD2 covers 14 bases. Per germline, CDR1 SGDLS and CDR2 YYNGEE. The V gene end was trimmed by 7 bases and the J gene end by 6 bases; junction bases not matched to a gene: 14. The CDR3 spans 18 residues.

The chain has TRBV29-1 and TRBJ2-1; a weak D match, TRBD2 (6 bases). The CDR3 loop spans 15 amino acids. Trimming left V 1 base short and J 4 bases short, with 14 bases between. Germline V gene lookup returns CDR1 SQVTM and CDR2 ANQGSEA. Written as DNA, the CDR3 is TGCAGCGTTGAAGTTCACGGACTACCGTACAATGAGCAGTTCTTC. Its translation is CSVEVHGLPYNEQFF.

This clonotype was counted between two and nine times. This rearrangement joins TRBV12-3 or TRBV12-4 to TRBJ1-5; 8 bases map to TRBD1. The V and J ends lost 7 bases and 5 bases, in that order; junction bases with no gene match: 7. This CDR3 is 14 amino acids long. This CDR3 is CASTTDRDDQPQHF. DNA of the CDR3: TGTGCCAGCACTACGGACAGGGACGATCAGCCCCAGCATTTT.

This clonotype was observed a handful of times. The CDR3 is CASSQEESTGELFF. CDR3 DNA: TGCGCCAGCAGCCAAGAGGAGAGTACCGGGGAGCTGTTTTTT. The J gene is TRBJ2-2, the V gene TRBV4-3; D unresolved. The CDR3 runs 14 residues. The V end lost 0 bases, the J end lost 5 bases, and 7 bases lay between the germline ends. The V gene's germline CDR1 is LGHNA and CDR2 YSLEER.

This clonotype showed up just a few times. V gene TRBV5-1 combines with J gene TRBJ2-7, with D tentatively TRBD1 (6 bases). The CDR3 has 16 residues. The germline V and J ends were trimmed by 0 bases and 0 bases, with 13 bases remaining between them. Germline CDR1 SGHRS, CDR2 YFSETQ. The CDR3 nucleotides are TGCGCCAGCAGCTTGGGGGTTAACAGGGTCTCCTACGAGCAGTACTTC. It specifies CASSLGVNRVSYEQYF.

V gene TRBV2 combines with J gene TRBJ1-5, with 8 bases identical to TRBD1. CDR3 size: 14 residues. Germline trimming cut 6 bases from V and 6 bases from J; bases unmatched to any gene: 7. Germline V gives CDR1 SNHLY, CDR2 FYNNEI. The CDR3 protein is CASRTGQGGQPQHF. The CDR3 DNA reads as TGTGCCAGCAGGACCGGACAGGGTGGTCAGCCCCAGCATTTT. The full variable domain, completed using reference TRBV2 and TRBJ1-5, is EPEVTQTPSHQVTQMGQEVILRCVPISNHLYFYWYRQILGQKVEFLVSFYNNEISEKSEIFDDQFSVERPDGSNFTLKIRSTKLEDSAMYFCASRTGQGGQPQHFGDGTRLSIL.

The chain uses TRBV11-2 and TRBJ2-7; TRBD1 is a possible D gene (6 bases). V lost 10 bases to trimming and J lost 2 bases, with 15 bases between them. The CDR3 is 13 amino acids. CDR1 is SGHAT, CDR2 FQNNGV, per germline. For the CDR3, the DNA is TGTGCCAAGGAAGGGGGTACCCCCTACGAGCAGTACTTC. This translates into CAKEGGTPYEQYF.

The rearrangement links TRBV20-1 to TRBJ1-5; D is uncertain. Trimming left V 3 bases short and J 3 bases short, with 15 bases between. This CDR3 comprises 15 residues. Germline loops: CDR1 DFQATT, CDR2 SNEGSKA (reference sequence). In DNA form, the CDR3 reads TGCAGTGCTAGGGCTTCGGGGAATCCCAATCAGCCCCAGCATTTT. Its protein is CSARASGNPNQPQHF.

The chain is built from TRBV7-2 and TRBJ2-2; no firm D call. V was trimmed by 5 bases and J by 0 bases, leaving 10 bases between them. Germline V lookup: CDR1 SGHTA, CDR2 FQGNSA. CDR3 size: 15 residues. As DNA, the CDR3 is TGTGCCAGCAGCCGCAGGAGTTCGAACACCGGGGAGCTGTTTTTT. This translates into CASSRRSSNTGELFF.

This clonotype came up a few times. The chain links TRBV5-6 to TRBJ2-3, with TRBD2 identical over 7 bases. The germline V gene has CDR1 SGHDT and CDR2 YYEEEE. The V gene end was trimmed by 0 bases and the J gene end by 1 base; junction bases not matched to a gene: 8. The CDR3 is 17 residues long. The CDR3 loop reads CASSLAGRSARTDTQYF. The CDR3 DNA follows: TGTGCCAGCAGCTTGGCCGGGAGGAGCGCGCGCACAGATACGCAGTATTTT.

The V gene is TRBV5-6, the J gene TRBJ1-5; D is possibly TRBD1 (5 bases). In germline, CDR1 is SGHDT, CDR2 YYEEEE. CDR3 length: 15 residues. The V end lost 2 bases, the J end lost 4 bases, and 13 bases lay between the germline ends. The CDR3 reads CASSFNSWGNQPQHF. For the CDR3, the DNA is TGTGCCAGCAGCTTTAATTCTTGGGGGAATCAGCCCCAGCATTTT.